Listed below are T cell receptor beta chains from one sample, sequenced in a study of cytomegalovirus exposure and HLA in healthy donors. The method was immunoSEQ multiplex PCR; TCRdb's version includes in-frame clones alone and lacks a portion of them. Here the sample spans more than 60,000 clones, roughly three quarters being singletons. Input material: PBMCs. The receptor source for this set is a woman aged 30 to 39 in good health and CMV-seronegative. CDR3s include the opening cysteine and the closing phenylalanine or tryptophan. Each record gives: D gene, J gene, V gene, clone size, CDR3 length, CDR3 DNA, CDR3 protein. A D gene is named only where the DNA matches it firmly. Clone size is not always given. Where it is, it says once, few, many or a class for expanded clones.

>-|TRBJ1-2|TRBV27|-|11
TGTGCCAGAGACTCATCTAATGGCTACACCTTC
CARDSSNGYTF
>TRBD1|TRBJ2-5|TRBV6-1|-|14
TGTGCCAGCAGTGATAGCAGGGGGAGAGAGACCCAGTACTTC
CASSDSRGRETQYF
>-|TRBJ1-1|TRBV9|-|14
TGTGCCAGCAGCGTAGGACAGCCGAACACTGAAGCTTTCTTT
CASSVGQPNTEAFF
>-|TRBJ2-5|TRBV5-6|few|12
TGTGCCAGCAGCTTAACCGGGAAGACCCAGTACTTC
CASSLTGKTQYF
>TRBD1|TRBJ1-6|TRBV11-2|once|15
TGTGCCAGCAGCGTCTCCGGGACAGCTAATTCACCCCTCCACTTT
CASSVSGTANSPLHF
>-|TRBJ1-5|TRBV5-1|-|15
TGCGCCAGCAGCTTGGCGGGGGAGGACAATCAGCCCCAGCATTTT
CASSLAGEDNQPQHF
>-|TRBJ2-2|TRBV29-1|-|11
TGCAGCGCCCAGACAGAAGGGGAGCTGTTTTTT
CSAQTEGELFF
>-|TRBJ2-3|TRBV7-6|-|16
TGTGCCAGCAGCCCGACGGCGGGACTCTCAGCAGATACGCAGTATTTT
CASSPTAGLSADTQYF
>TRBD1|TRBJ2-2|TRBV5-1|-|15
TGCGCCAGCAGATCGGGACAGGGGTACACCGGGGAGCTGTTTTTT
CASRSGQGYTGELFF
>-|TRBJ1-1|TRBV27|-|13
TGTGCCAGCAGTTTCACCGGGGACACTGAAGCTTTCTTT
CASSFTGDTEAFF
>TRBD2|TRBJ2-3|TRBV27|-|16
TGTGCCAGCAGGCGGGGACTAGCGGGCTACACAGATACGCAGTATTTT
CASRRGLAGYTDTQYF
>TRBD1|TRBJ1-2|TRBV6-5|-|15
TGTGCCAGCAGTTACTCGTTTGGACAGGGCTATGGCTACACCTTC
CASSYSFGQGYGYTF
>-|TRBJ1-1|TRBV4-1|few|13
TGCGCCAGCAGGCGACAGACGAACACTGAAGCTTTCTTT
CASRRQTNTEAFF
>-|TRBJ2-7|TRBV30|-|10
TGTGCCTGGGGGGCTTACGAGCAGTACTTC
CAWGAYEQYF
>TRBD2|TRBJ2-5|TRBV19|-|15
TGTGCCAGTAGTATTGGCGGGAGGGCCAAAGAGACCCAGTACTTC
CASSIGGRAKETQYF
>-|TRBJ2-2|TRBV9|-|17
TGTGCCAGCAGCGTAGCTGGGGCAGGCCAGAACACCGGGGAGCTGTTTTTT
CASSVAGAGQNTGELFF
>TRBD2|TRBJ2-7|TRBV7-9|-|14
TGTGCCAGCTCCGGGACTAGCGGCCTCTACGAGCAGTACTTC
CASSGTSGLYEQYF
>TRBD1|TRBJ1-6|TRBV10-3|-|16
TGTGCCATCAGTGATCCGGGACAGGGCTGGAATTCACCCCTCCACTTT
CAISDPGQGWNSPLHF
>TRBD1|TRBJ1-2|TRBV5-4|-|15
TGTGCCAGCAGCGCGGCCGGGACAGGTGTGGGTGGCTACACCTTC
CASSAAGTGVGGYTF
>TRBD1|TRBJ2-4|TRBV9|-|15
TGTGCCAGCAGCGTACGAGGGACAGAAAAAAACATTCAGTACTTC
CASSVRGTEKNIQYF
>TRBD1|TRBJ2-1|TRBV28|once|16
TGTGCCAGCAGGTCCACCGGGACAGGGAAGGGCAATGAGCAGTTCTTC
CASRSTGTGKGNEQFF
>-|TRBJ2-3|TRBV19|-|14
TGTGCCAGTAGTATAGGCAGGGGCGCAGATACGCAGTATTTT
CASSIGRGADTQYF
>-|TRBJ2-5|TRBV30|-|14
TGTGCCTGGAGTTTGGCGGGGAGCCAAGAGACCCAGTACTTC
CAWSLAGSQETQYF
>TRBD2|TRBJ2-5|TRBV7-8|-|14
TGTGCCAGCAGCAGAACTAGCGCGCAAGAGACCCAGTACTTC
CASSRTSAQETQYF
>-|TRBJ2-2|TRBV7-9|-|12
TGTGCCAGCAGCCCTCGAGCGGGGGAGCTGTTTTTT
CASSPRAGELFF
>-|TRBJ1-6|TRBV4-1|few|16
TGCGCCAGCAGCCAAGAAGGGGAGGTCGCAAGTTCACCCCTCCACTTT
CASSQEGEVASSPLHF
>-|TRBJ2-3|TRBV7-7|-|13
TGTGCCAGCAGCTTTGCCACTACAGATACGCAGTATTTT
CASSFATTDTQYF
>-|TRBJ1-2|TRBV7-2|once|14
TGTGCCAGCAGCTTAGAGGACACGGTCGGGGGCTACACCTTC
CASSLEDTVGGYTF
>-|TRBJ1-2|TRBV6-5|-|12
TGTGCCAGCAGTGTTGTTAGTGGGGCCTACACCTTC
CASSVVSGAYTF
>TRBD1|TRBJ1-2|TRBV5-4|once|15
TGTGCCAGCAGCTCCCGACAGGGGGTTAACTATGGCTACACCTTC
CASSSRQGVNYGYTF
>-|TRBJ1-3|TRBV6-1|-|16
TGTGCCAGCAGTGAAGCTTTGGTCCTTAAGGGGAACACCATATATTTT
CASSEALVLKGNTIYF
>-|TRBJ1-6|TRBV27|-|15
TGTGCCAGCAGTTTGTTTCCGGCCGCGGGTTCACCCCTCCACTTT
CASSLFPAAGSPLHF
>TRBD1|TRBJ2-1|TRBV29-1|few|15
TGCAGCGTCGAGGGACAGATCAGCTCCTACAATGAGCAGTTCTTC
CSVEGQISSYNEQFF
>TRBD1|TRBJ1-1|TRBV9|-|14
TGTGCCAGCAGCGCCGGTCCGGGACAGACTGAAGCTTTCTTT
CASSAGPGQTEAFF
>TRBD1|TRBJ1-1|TRBV7-2|-|14
TGTGCCGGCAACCCGGGACAGGCGAACACTGAAGCTTTCTTT
CAGNPGQANTEAFF
>TRBD1|TRBJ1-4|TRBV7-2|-|14
TGTGCCAGCAGCTTTACAGGGGGCGGTGAAAAACTGTTTTTT
CASSFTGGGEKLFF
>-|TRBJ2-1|TRBV7-9|few|14
TGTGCCAGCAGCTATATTGGCCAAGGGGTTGAGCAGTTCTTC
CASSYIGQGVEQFF
>TRBD1|TRBJ1-1|TRBV9|-|15
TGTGCCAGCAGCGTGGGAACAGGGGGGAACACTGAAGCTTTCTTT
CASSVGTGGNTEAFF
>TRBD2|TRBJ2-1|TRBV4-3|-|14
TGCGCCAGCAGCCAAGATCGCGGGGGCAATGAGCAGTTCTTC
CASSQDRGGNEQFF
>-|TRBJ1-6|TRBV7-2|-|15
TGTGCCAGCAGCTTAGTGGGCGGGAGAGATTCACCCCTCCACTTT
CASSLVGGRDSPLHF
>-|TRBJ1-2|TRBV10-3|-|12
TGTGCCATCAGTGAAGGGGCCTATGGCTACACCTTC
CAISEGAYGYTF
>TRBD1|TRBJ1-5|TRBV15|-|15
TGTGCCACCAGCAGAGATAGACAGGGGAATCAGCCCCAGCATTTT
CATSRDRQGNQPQHF
>TRBD1|TRBJ1-5|TRBV28|once|16
TGTGCCAGCAGTCCCTCGGACAGGGTGGGGAATCAGCCCCAGCATTTT
CASSPSDRVGNQPQHF
>-|TRBJ1-5|TRBV18|few|15
TGTGCCAGCTCACCAGCGGGGTACAGCAATCAGCCCCAGCATTTT
CASSPAGYSNQPQHF
>TRBD2|TRBJ2-5|TRBV2|-|17
TGTGCCAGCAGTGGGGTTCTAGCGGGGGGCTGGCAAGAGACCCAGTACTTC
CASSGVLAGGWQETQYF
>TRBD2|TRBJ2-4|TRBV7-2|-|17
TGTGCCAGCAGCGACGGGGGACTAGCCGACGCCAAAAACATTCAGTACTTC
CASSDGGLADAKNIQYF
>TRBD2|TRBJ2-1|TRBV29-1|-|15
TGCAGCGTTCGATCACTAGCGGAAGGGGGTAATGAGCAGTTCTTC
CSVRSLAEGGNEQFF
>-|TRBJ1-1|TRBV4-3|-|17
TGCGCCAGCAGCCAAGACGGGGAGGGGATTATGAACACTGAAGCTTTCTTT
CASSQDGEGIMNTEAFF
>-|TRBJ1-2|TRBV5-8|-|14
TGTGCCAGCAGCGTAGACAGTGCGGACTATGGCTACACCTTC
CASSVDSADYGYTF
>-|TRBJ1-4|TRBV7-2|few|15
TGTGCCAGCAGCTCCTACAGTTCAACTAATGAAAAACTGTTTTTT
CASSSYSSTNEKLFF
>-|TRBJ1-6|TRBV7-8|-|14
TGTGCCAGCAGCTTCCCAGGCTATAATTCACCCCTCCACTTT
CASSFPGYNSPLHF
>-|TRBJ1-1|TRBV5-6|-|13
TGTGCCAGCAGCTTATCAGCAGGGTTTGAAGCTTTCTTT
CASSLSAGFEAFF
>-|TRBJ1-6|TRBV7-2|-|14
TGTGCCAGCAGCTTAGCCGGGGGGGGATCACCCCTCCACTTT
CASSLAGGGSPLHF
>-|TRBJ1-2|TRBV7-9|-|15
TGTGCCAGCAGTTTCCTCGAGGATCGAATCTATGGCTACACCTTC
CASSFLEDRIYGYTF
>-|TRBJ1-4|TRBV5-6|-|16
TGTGCCAGCAGCTCCCTCCGGGGGGCAACTAATGAAAAACTGTTTTTT
CASSSLRGATNEKLFF